Below, one TCR beta chain is given with its context. Clones were read by immunoSEQ multiplex PCR, and TCRdb kept only the in-frame ones, dropping some. The sample holds roughly 55,000 clones, around 87% seen once. This specimen belongs to a study of blood T cell repertoires in COVID-19. About the study: Samples came from the United States, Italy and Spain, spanning acute and convalescent COVID-19.

In germline, CDR1 is SGHDT, CDR2 YYEEEE. V was pared by 4 bases and J by 3 bases, with 18 bases of the junction left unmatched. The CDR3 is made up of 18 amino acids. The chain links TRBV5-6 to TRBJ2-7; TRBD2 matches at 8 bases. The clonotype was recovered from a man aged 55 to 69 with active or convalescent COVID-19. Sequencing input: peripheral blood. DNA for the CDR3: TGTGCCAGCAGCCCCGCGGGGGGACGACTATCTGGGGGCTACGAGCAGTACTTC. Protein: CASSPAGGRLSGGYEQYF.